The following is a T cell receptor beta chain sequence with its context. Germline V gives CDR1 MNHEY, CDR2 SVGAGI. Trimming cost V 0 bases and J 4 bases, with 11 bases left between them. The CDR3 has 15 residues. Sequenced by immunoSEQ multiplex PCR; TCRdb stores in-frame clones only, minus some. The sample consists of 350,000 to 450,000 clones, about 85% of them appearing once. These data originate in a study of Ad26.COV2.S vaccination and SARS-CoV-2 variants. At the level of the study: The Ad26.COV2.S arm of the COV1001 trial was where the donor was placed.

Treatment: roughly 18 received Ad26.COV2.S at low or high dose, single or two shots; 5 received placebo; per-sample allocation not given. On day 63 after the first injection, vaccine and placebo recipients gave samples. This TCR came from a person between 18 and 65 years old who received the Ad26.COV2.S COVID-19 vaccine or a placebo. Sequencing was performed on peripheral blood, taken in a trial of Ad26.COV2.S vaccine versus placebo. The gene calls are TRBV6-5 and TRBJ2-3; D is undetermined. The CDR3 bases are TGTGCCAGCAGTTACTCGTTAAGCGTCCCAGATACGCAGTATTTT. Its translation: CASSYSLSVPDTQYF.